The entry below gives a single T cell receptor (beta chain) sequence along with its context. Only in-frame clones appear in the TCRdb table, and some are missing; sequencing was by immunoSEQ multiplex PCR. The profile shows some 14,000 clones, roughly 80% of them singletons. The sample is drawn from a study of technical replicates of blood from several donors. The length of the CDR3 is 15 residues. Trimming left V 4 bases short and J 1 base short, with 16 bases between. CDR1 is SQVTM, CDR2 ANQGSEA, per germline. The clonotype originates from a human donor in good health. The J gene is TRBJ1-1, the V gene TRBV29-1; D gene unclear. The source material was PBMCs. Here the CDR3 reads CSVGPPRGGNTEAFF. The CDR3 DNA sequence: TGCAGCGTTGGACCCCCCCGGGGAGGGAACACTGAAGCTTTCTTT.